Listed below are T cell receptor beta chains from one sample, sequenced in a study of vaccination and CD4 T cells after COVID-19. These receptors' antigens are unknown. TCRdb re-derived calls from the PCR reads in MiXCR, one entry per CDR3 protein. The table has about 20,000 distinct CDR3 sequences, approximately 60% seen once. Sequences were obtained from CD4+ T cells from blood, cultured in vitro. The source is a human donor who had recovered from COVID-19. CDR3s include the opening cysteine and the closing phenylalanine or tryptophan. A D gene is named only where the DNA matches it firmly. Some rows have no size entry. The others give once, few or many, or a class for an expanded clone.

j_call | v_call | d_call | clone_size | cdr3_aa | cdr3_nt
TRBJ1-2 | TRBV20-1 | NA | medium-sized | CSARELSGGLNYGYTF | TGCAGTGCTAGAGAATTGAGCGGGGGCCTTAACTATGGCTACACCTTC
TRBJ2-5 | TRBV7-8 | NA | few | CASSLVGARRMWETQYF | TGTGCCAGCAGCTTAGTAGGAGCCAGAAGGATGTGGGAGACCCAGTACTTC
TRBJ2-7 | TRBV18 | TRBD1 | NA | CASSPETGGGYEQYF | TGTGCCAGCTCACCCGAGACAGGGGGCGGCTACGAGCAGTACTTC
TRBJ1-1 | TRBV11-2 | TRBD1 | NA | CASSPEGARGAFF | TGTGCCAGCAGCCCAGAGGGGGCTAGAGGGGCTTTCTTT
TRBJ2-7 | TRBV6-1 | NA | NA | CASIAVGGVSYEQYF | TGTGCCAGCATCGCGGTGGGGGGTGTAAGCTACGAGCAGTACTTC
TRBJ2-5 | TRBV6-5 | NA | NA | CASSYGEKETQYF | TGTGCCAGCAGTTACGGGGAAAAAGAGACCCAGTACTTC
TRBJ1-2 | TRBV20-1 | NA | NA | CNAVTGLYGYTF | TGCAATGCAGTCACGGGCCTCTATGGCTACACCTTC
TRBJ1-1 | TRBV5-6 | NA | once | CASSWRAGAGTEAFF | TGTGCCAGCAGTTGGAGGGCAGGGGCCGGCACTGAAGCTTTCTTT
TRBJ1-5 | TRBV27 | NA | NA | CASSSNRVVRQPQHF | TGTGCCAGCAGTTCGAACAGGGTTGTTCGCCAGCCCCAGCATTTT
TRBJ2-2 | TRBV6-5 | NA | NA | CASSSPRGELFF | TGTGCCAGCAGTTCCCCCCGGGGGGAGCTGTTTTTT
TRBJ2-2 | TRBV4-3 | TRBD2 | once | CASSQAISGANTGELFF | TGCGCCAGCAGCCAAGCAATTAGCGGGGCGAACACCGGGGAGCTGTTTTTT
TRBJ2-1 | TRBV7-2 | TRBD2 | NA | CASSFLAGAYNEQFF | TGTGCCAGCAGCTTCCTAGCGGGGGCATACAATGAGCAGTTCTTC
TRBJ1-1 | TRBV19 | NA | once | CASSILPGSEAFF | TGTGCCAGTAGTATCCTCCCGGGGTCTGAAGCTTTCTTT
TRBJ2-2 | TRBV11-3 | NA | few | CASSLVRLNTGELFF | TGTGCCAGCAGCTTAGTACGCCTGAACACCGGGGAGCTGTTTTTT
TRBJ1-4 | TRBV11-3 | TRBD1 | once | CASSAGTEYNEKLFF | TGCGCCAGCAGCGCGGGGACAGAGTATAATGAAAAACTGTTTTTT
TRBJ1-2 | TRBV5-1 | TRBD1 | few | CASSLQTGVYGYTF | TGCGCCAGCAGCTTACAAACAGGGGTCTATGGCTACACCTTC
TRBJ2-3 | TRBV7-2 | TRBD2 | NA | CASSLAGLAGDTQYF | TGTGCCAGCAGCTTAGCAGGGCTAGCGGGAGATACGCAGTATTTT
TRBJ2-7 | TRBV20-1 | NA | NA | CSAAGPYEQYF | TGCAGTGCTGCGGGACCCTACGAGCAGTACTTC
TRBJ2-7 | TRBV9 | TRBD2 | few | CASSATSGSYEQYF | TGTGCCAGCAGCGCGACTAGCGGGTCCTACGAGCAGTACTTC
TRBJ1-1 | TRBV25-1 | NA | NA | CASSTLMNTEAFF | TGTGCCAGCAGTACTCTTATGAACACTGAAGCTTTCTTT
TRBJ1-5 | TRBV6-2/TRBV6-3 | TRBD1 | NA | CASSPGQGWSNQPQHF | TGTGCCAGCAGCCCGGGACAGGGTTGGAGCAATCAGCCCCAGCATTTT
TRBJ2-3 | TRBV11-3 | NA | NA | CASSRGLSEGITDTQYF | TGTGCCAGCAGCCGGGGTCTAAGTGAGGGGATCACAGATACGCAGTATTTT
TRBJ2-2 | TRBV7-7 | NA | NA | CASSLEVLTGELFF | TGTGCTAGCAGCTTAGAAGTCCTGACCGGGGAGCTGTTTTTT
TRBJ1-2 | TRBV15 | NA | NA | CATSRGPGVGYGYTF | TGTGCCACCAGCAGAGGACCAGGGGTCGGCTATGGCTACACCTTC
TRBJ1-6 | TRBV6-1 | TRBD1 | NA | CASTEQGTASSPLHF | TGTGCCAGCACCGAACAAGGGACAGCTAGTTCACCCCTCCACTTT
TRBJ1-2 | TRBV7-2 | NA | NA | CASSLREGYGYTF | TGTGCCAGCAGCTTGCGGGAGGGCTATGGCTACACCTTC
TRBJ2-7 | TRBV20-1 | TRBD1 | NA | CSAQTGLYEQYF | TGCAGTGCCCAGACAGGGCTATACGAGCAGTACTTC
TRBJ2-3 | TRBV25-1 | TRBD2 | NA | CASSPRGDGTDTQYF | TGTGCCAGCAGTCCCCGGGGGGATGGCACAGATACGCAGTATTTT
TRBJ1-1 | TRBV30 | NA | NA | CAWSRQTDTEAFF | TGTGCCTGGAGCAGACAGACGGACACTGAAGCTTTCTTT
TRBJ1-6 | TRBV27 | NA | NA | CASSPRRQDSSPLHF | TGTGCCAGCAGTCCCCGTCGACAGGACAGTTCACCCCTCCACTTT
TRBJ1-1 | TRBV7-9 | TRBD1 | NA | CASEASGTGANTEAFF | TGTGCCAGCGAGGCCTCCGGGACAGGGGCCAACACTGAAGCTTTCTTT
TRBJ1-5 | TRBV12-3/TRBV12-4 | TRBD1 | NA | CASSLDRGNQPQHF | TGTGCCAGCAGTCTAGACAGGGGAAATCAGCCCCAGCATTTT
TRBJ1-1 | TRBV21-1 | NA | once | CASTLGQGDTEAFF | TGTGCCAGTACCCTAGGACAGGGGGACACTGAAGCTTTCTTT
TRBJ2-2 | TRBV12-3/TRBV12-4 | TRBD2 | NA | CASSRLAGGPLGELFF | TGTGCCAGCAGTCGACTAGCGGGGGGGCCCCTCGGGGAGCTGTTTTTT
TRBJ1-4 | TRBV20-1 | NA | NA | CSASGQINEKLFF | TGCAGTGCTTCTGGACAGATTAATGAAAAACTGTTTTTT
TRBJ1-5 | TRBV20-1 | NA | NA | CSANRQGQPQHF | TGCAGTGCTAACCGTCAGGGGCAGCCCCAGCATTTT
TRBJ1-1 | TRBV5-1 | NA | NA | CASSPGTQNTEAFF | TGCGCCAGCAGCCCCGGGACGCAGAACACTGAAGCTTTCTTT
TRBJ2-5 | TRBV20-1 | TRBD2 | NA | CSASLGLAGGEETQYF | TGCAGTGCTTCTCTGGGGCTAGCGGGAGGGGAAGAGACCCAGTACTTC
TRBJ1-1 | TRBV6-1 | NA | few | CASSESGTALSGAFF | TGTGCCAGCAGTGAATCTGGGACGGCCCTCTCTGGGGCTTTCTTT
TRBJ1-2 | TRBV7-9 | NA | NA | CASSYSLDFYGYTF | TGTGCCAGCAGTTACAGCCTTGACTTCTATGGCTACACCTTC
TRBJ1-1 | TRBV27 | NA | NA | CASSVGGWGKRTEAFF | TGTGCCAGCTCCGTAGGGGGTTGGGGGAAGAGGACTGAAGCTTTCTTT
TRBJ1-5 | TRBV20-1 | NA | NA | CSARVGDQPQHF | TGCAGTGCTAGAGTGGGGGATCAGCCCCAGCATTTT
TRBJ1-5 | TRBV7-2 | TRBD1 | once | CASSSDRSTNQPQHF | TGTGCCAGCAGCTCGGACAGGAGCACGAATCAGCCCCAGCATTTT
TRBJ1-4 | TRBV20-1 | NA | NA | CSARDIRAGGGKLFF | TGCAGTGCTAGAGATATACGGGCCGGGGGAGGAAAACTGTTTTTT
TRBJ2-2 | TRBV11-3 | TRBD1 | NA | CASSLRGQGANTGELFF | TGTGCCAGCAGCTTAAGGGGACAGGGGGCGAACACCGGGGAGCTGTTTTTT
TRBJ2-1 | TRBV2 | TRBD2 | NA | CASRPSGLAGGPIMNEQFF | TGTGCCAGCAGGCCCTCTGGACTAGCGGGGGGGCCGATTATGAATGAGCAGTTCTTC